These 24 T cell receptor beta chains were all obtained from the same sample, sequenced in a study of T cell repertoires in cytomegalovirus infection. For these receptors, no antigen is known. TCRdb re-derived calls from the reads in MiXCR, one entry per CDR3 protein. The sample contains around 130,000 distinct CDR3 sequences, roughly a quarter of which appear only once. Sequenced: PBMCs, sequenced either directly or after in vitro stimulation (not recorded which). These receptors originate from a human donor in good health (CMV status not recorded). Some clones in this sample may be carry-over from other donors' samples.

The CDR3 protein is CASRISGTSGRAYNEQFF. The CDR3 DNA sequence: TGTGCCAGTAGAATCTCCGGGACTAGCGGGAGGGCCTACAATGAGCAGTTCTTC. The chain is built from TRBV19 and TRBJ2-1, with TRBD2 identical over 16 bases. Germline V CDR1 and CDR2: LNHDA, SQIVND (reference sequence). Germline trimming cut 6 bases from V and 2 bases from J; bases unmatched to any gene: 7. CDR3 size: 18 residues.

This chain uses TRBV5-6 with TRBJ2-6; D remains ambiguous. The V gene lost 0 bases and the J gene lost 2 bases, with 0 bases spanning the gap. There are 13 residues in the CDR3. CDR1 and CDR2 (germline): SGHDT, YYEEEE. The CDR3 here is CASSLAGANVLTF. The CDR3 coding sequence is TGTGCCAGCAGCTTGGCTGGGGCCAACGTCCTGACTTTC.

The chain combines TRBV7-8 with TRBJ2-7; no clear D gene. Germline V gives CDR1 SGHVS, CDR2 FQNEAQ. The V end lost 2 bases, the J end lost 5 bases, and 19 bases lay between the germline ends. The CDR3 totals 16 residues. Here the CDR3 DNA reads TGTGCCAGCAGCTTATGGTCCTTGCCTACTTCCCACGAGCAGTACTTC. Its protein is CASSLWSLPTSHEQYF.

This clonotype was counted between two and nine times. This chain's CDR3 is CASSSQTGINQPQHF. The CDR3 nucleotides read TGTGCCAGCAGTTCCCAGACTGGGATCAATCAGCCCCAGCATTTT. The chain is built from TRBV6-2 or TRBV6-3 and TRBJ1-5; D not certain. There are 15 residues in the CDR3. The V gene lost 4 bases and the J gene lost 3 bases, with 13 bases spanning the gap. Per the germline V gene, CDR1 is MNHEY and CDR2 is SVGEGT.

The chain carries TRBV4-1 and TRBJ1-3; the match to TRBD1 covers 10 bases. CDR3 length: 18 amino acids. The V segment lost 0 bases and the J segment 1 base; nucleotides outside the gene matches: 6. Germline assignment: CDR1 MGHRA and CDR2 YSYEKL. CDR3 nucleotides: TGCGCCAGCAGCCAAGATAATCGGGACAGGGGTTCTGGAAACACCATATATTTT. Its translation is CASSQDNRDRGSGNTIYF.

The chain employs TRBV7-2 and TRBJ2-3; 9 bases match TRBD1. V lost 5 bases and J lost 3; bases outside the gene matches: 3. The CDR3 is 14 amino acids. Germline V gives CDR1 SGHTA, CDR2 FQGNSA. DNA of the CDR3: TGTGCCAGCAGCCCAGGACAGGGGACAGATACGCAGTATTTT. It is translated as CASSPGQGTDTQYF.

This clonotype was seen a handful of times. This chain links TRBV6-2 or TRBV6-3 with TRBJ2-1, with 11 bases fitting TRBD2. With 5 bases clipped from V and 0 bases from J, the junction kept 12 bases outside the gene matches. The CDR3 consists of 19 residues. Germline V gene sequence: CDR1 MNHEY, CDR2 SVGEGT. CDR3 sequence (DNA): TGTGCCAGCAGTCTCACCGCTAGCGGGAGGATGACCTCCTACAATGAGCAGTTCTTC. Translation gives CASSLTASGRMTSYNEQFF.

The V call is TRBV6-6, the J call TRBJ1-5; D unresolved. CDR3 size: 12 residues. Between the trimmed V and J ends, which lost 8 bases and 1 base, there was a span of 6 bases. CDR1 is MNHNY, CDR2 SVGAGI, per germline (reference sequence). The CDR3 loop reads CASGRSNQPQHF. The CDR3 DNA reads as TGTGCCAGCGGTAGGAGCAATCAGCCCCAGCATTTT.

The chain couples TRBV7-9 to TRBJ2-3; D not resolved. The CDR3 is 14 amino acids. The germline gives CDR1 SEHNR, CDR2 FQNEAQ (reference sequence). V gave up 5 bases and J gave up 4 bases, with 13 bases separating them. CDR3 sequence (DNA): TGTGCCAGCAGCACGAATGCTGGGCCAGATACGCAGTATTTT. Protein product: CASSTNAGPDTQYF.

The chain couples TRBV10-2 to TRBJ2-7, with D possibly matching TRBD2 (5 bases). V was shortened by 5 bases and J by 4 bases, with 12 bases between the two germline ends. The germline CDR1 and CDR2 sequences are WSHSY and SAAADI. CDR3 length equals 13 residues. The CDR3 sequence is CASSIQRDYEQYV. In nucleotides, the CDR3 is TGCGCCAGCAGTATTCAGAGGGATTACGAGCAGTACGTC.

This clonotype was counted ten times or more. The genes are TRBV7-2 and TRBJ1-5, with a weak D call TRBD1 (5 bases). V gave up 6 bases and J gave up 7 bases, with 13 bases separating them. Per the germline V gene, CDR1 is SGHTA and CDR2 is FQGNSA. The CDR3 sequence is 13 residues long. CDR3 sequence reads: CASSIGGPQPQHF. The CDR3 DNA sequence: TGTGCCAGCAGTATCGGGGGTCCGCAGCCCCAGCATTTT.

The chain uses TRBV6-2 or TRBV6-3 and TRBJ2-7; D ambiguous. Per the germline V gene, CDR1 is MNHEY and CDR2 is SVGEGT. V lost 5 bases, J lost 6 bases, and 14 bases lay in between. The CDR3 is made up of 13 amino acids. The CDR3 bases are TGTGCCAGCAGTCAAACACGATTAGCCGAGCAGTACTTC. Protein product: CASSQTRLAEQYF.

The chain couples TRBV11-2 to TRBJ2-6; tentative D call: TRBD1 (5 bases). Deletions cut 5 bases from V and 0 bases from J, with 17 bases between. The germline V gene encodes CDR1 SGHAT and CDR2 FQNNGV. This CDR3 contains 18 residues. CDR3 in amino acids: CASSSLLTGVSGANVLTF. CDR3 DNA: TGTGCCAGCAGCAGCTTACTCACAGGCGTCTCTGGGGCCAACGTCCTGACTTTC.

This clonotype was counted only a few times. The V and J genes are TRBV19 and TRBJ2-2, with 8 bases that match TRBD2. The CDR3 has 16 amino acids. Looked up from germline, CDR1 is LNHDA and CDR2 is SQIVND (reference sequence). Trimming removed 4 bases from V and 4 bases from J; junction bases left unmatched: 8. The CDR3 nucleotides read TGTGCCAGTAGTACAATCAGCGGGAGTGGCACCGGGGAGCTGTTTTTT. It yields the protein CASSTISGSGTGELFF.

The V gene is TRBV30, the J gene TRBJ1-1; D unclear. The V gene's germline CDR1 is GTSNPN and CDR2 SVGIG (reference sequence). The CDR3 spans 10 residues. The V and J ends lost 3 bases and 3 bases respectively, with 2 bases between them. CDR3 nucleotides: TGTGCCTGGAGCGACACTGAAGCTTTCTTT. This gives the protein CAWSDTEAFF.

The table lists this clonotype with a few counts. This sequence joins TRBV2 and TRBJ2-3, with TRBD2 identical over 10 bases. V gave up 7 bases and J gave up 4 bases; unmatched junction bases: 8. CDR3 length: 15 residues. The germline V gene has CDR1 SNHLY and CDR2 FYNNEI. CDR3 nucleotide sequence: TGTGCCAGCACCTCACTAGCGGGAATCGCAGATACGCAGTATTTT. Protein sequence: CASTSLAGIADTQYF.

The chain joins TRBV12-3 or TRBV12-4 to TRBJ1-6; D unresolved. This CDR3 comprises 14 residues. Trimming left V 5 bases short and J 6 bases short, with 11 bases between. The CDR3 region has the DNA TGTGCCAGCAGTAGGCCATTGCTTAATTCACCCCTCCACTTT. Translated: CASSRPLLNSPLHF.

The chain uses TRBV7-6 and TRBJ2-1, with D possibly being TRBD2 (7 bases). Trimming shortened V by 3 bases and J by 0 bases, and 12 bases separated the two germline ends. CDR1 SGHVS and CDR2 FNYEAQ come from the germline V gene. This CDR3 is built from 16 residues. The CDR3 DNA is TGTGCCAGCAGCTTCTGGCGGGGGCGCTCCTACAATGAGCAGTTCTTC. Translated, it gives CASSFWRGRSYNEQFF.

This clonotype was counted ten times or more. The chain employs TRBV12-5 and TRBJ1-5; D ambiguous. Germline V gene data show CDR1 as LGHNT and CDR2 as FRNRAP. V was trimmed by 4 bases and J by 3 bases, leaving 4 bases between them. This CDR3 has 12 residues. CDR3 amino acids: CASGSNNQPQHF. CDR3 in DNA: TGTGCTAGTGGTTCTAACAATCAGCCCCAGCATTTT.

This clonotype turned up a few times. The chain uses TRBV28 and TRBJ2-6; D is unclear. CDR3 size: 13 residues. V lost 3 bases and J 3 bases, leaving 3 bases between the germline ends. The germline V gene encodes CDR1 MDHEN and CDR2 SYDVKM. CDR3 in DNA: TGTGCCAGCAGTTTGGATGGGGCCAACGTCCTGACTTTC. As protein: CASSLDGANVLTF.

The chain uses TRBV5-6 and TRBJ2-6, with a possible D match to TRBD1 (8 bases). Trimming cost V 5 bases and J 3 bases, with 12 bases left between them. From germline, CDR1 is SGHDT and CDR2 YYEEEE. CDR3 length: 15 amino acids. The CDR3 loop is CASRDRDYGANVLTF. CDR3 in DNA: TGTGCCAGCAGGGACAGGGACTATGGGGCCAACGTCCTGACTTTC.

This clonotype was detected a few times. This chain joins TRBV5-6 and TRBJ1-2; the D is unclear. Between the trimmed V and J ends, which lost 1 base and 2 bases, there was a span of 15 bases. CDR1 SGHDT and CDR2 YYEEEE come from the germline V gene. CDR3 length: 16 amino acids. The chain's CDR3 is CASSLFGFGLNYGYTF. CDR3 coding DNA: TGTGCCAGCAGCTTGTTCGGGTTCGGCTTGAACTATGGCTACACCTTC. The full variable domain, rest sourced from reference TRBV5-6 and TRBJ1-2, is DAGVTQSPTHLIKTRGQQVTLRCSPKSGHDTVSWYQQALGQGPQFIFQYYEEEERQRGNFPDRFSGHQFPNYSSELNVNALLLGDSALYLCASSLFGFGLNYGYTFGSGTRLTVV.

The chain couples TRBV4-3 to TRBJ2-1, with 8 positions matching TRBD2. This CDR3 spans 16 amino acids. Germline V gene sequence: CDR1 LGHNA, CDR2 YSLEER. Trimming cost V 0 bases and J 6 bases; bases outside gene matches: 7. For the CDR3, the DNA is TGCGCCAGCAGCCAAGATTTAGCGGGAAATCGCAATGAGCAGTTCTTC. Encoded protein: CASSQDLAGNRNEQFF.

This clonotype appeared many times. The DNA of the CDR3 is TGTGCCAGCAGCTTAAATCTCCGGCAGGGACGAAAGGAGCAGTACTTC. This gives the protein CASSLNLRQGRKEQYF. This chain connects TRBV7-2 to TRBJ2-7; TRBD1 or TRBD2 may be the D gene (5 bases each). Germline CDR1 reads SGHTA; CDR2 reads FQGNSA. Trimming left V 2 bases short and J 7 bases short, with 21 bases between. The CDR3 has 16 amino acids.